The 28 T cell receptor beta chains below all came from one sample that was sequenced in a study of cytomegalovirus exposure and HLA in healthy donors. Use of 60 Vbeta and 13 Jbeta primers characterized the PCR. Measured with immunoSEQ multiplex PCR; TCRdb has only the in-frame clones, and not every one. The sample records some 250,000 clones, around 80% being singletons. The material sequenced was PBMCs. These receptors originate from a woman in her thirties or forties in good health and CMV-seropositive.

On this clone: Germline and junction disagree at one end, which may indicate a read error. Other DNA sequences in the same sample also yield this CDR3. The J gene is TRBJ1-6, the V gene TRBV30; D is uncertain. Germline V gene data show CDR1 as GTSNPN and CDR2 as SVGIG (reference sequence). The CDR3 has 14 amino acids. Written as DNA, the CDR3 is TGTGCCTGGAGTGCGGACTTGGAATATTCCCCCCTCCACTTT. Protein product: CAWSADLEYSPLHF.

The chain uses TRBV27 and TRBJ2-7; 7 bases agree with TRBD1. The CDR3 length is 17 residues. The V and J ends lost 8 bases and 2 bases, in that order; junction bases with no gene match: 18. Germline V CDR1 and CDR2: MNHEY, SMNVEV (reference sequence). The CDR3 bases are TGTGCCAGCGTCCAGAGTTTGAGGGGGCGTAATGCCTACGAGCAGTACTTC. Encoded protein: CASVQSLRGRNAYEQYF.

V is TRBV9 and J is TRBJ1-2, with D uncertain. The length of the CDR3 is 14 residues. Germline-derived CDR1 and CDR2 are SGDLS and YYNGEE. V shed 3 bases and J shed 5 bases, with 14 bases lying between them. CDR3 residues: CASSADSVGYGYTF. DNA of the CDR3: TGTGCCAGCAGCGCAGACTCGGTTGGATATGGCTACACCTTC.

This clone was seen more than once but under ten times. The genes are TRBV7-2 and TRBJ2-2, with unresolved D. In germline, CDR1 is SGHTA, CDR2 FQGNSA. With 2 bases removed from V and 2 bases from J, the gap between germline ends came to 3 bases. This CDR3 comprises 13 residues. The CDR3 nucleotides read TGTGCCAGCAGCTTATTAAACACCGGGGAGCTGTTTTTT. Amino acid sequence: CASSLLNTGELFF.

This rearrangement joins TRBV19 to TRBJ2-3; 8 nucleotides line up with TRBD2. Germline-derived CDR1 and CDR2 are LNHDA and SQIVND (reference sequence). Trimming at V came to 6 bases and at J to 9 bases, leaving 8 bases not matched to a gene. The CDR3 totals 13 residues. CDR3 DNA sequence: TGTGCCAGTAGCGCAACTAGCGGCCGCACGCAGTATTTT. Translating gives CASSATSGRTQYF. The whole variable domain, remainder taken from reference TRBV19 and TRBJ2-3, is DGGITQSPKYLFRKEGQNVTLSCEQNLNHDAMYWYRQDPGQGLRLIYYSQIVNDFQKGDIAEGYSVSREKKESFPLTVTSAQKNPTAFYLCASSATSGRTQYFGPGTRLTVL.

This clone was counted a few times. The chain is built from TRBV5-8 and TRBJ1-4, with 10 bases identical to TRBD1. With 4 bases clipped from V and 8 bases from J, the junction kept 5 bases outside the gene matches. The CDR3 is 14 amino acids. In germline, CDR1 is SGHTS, CDR2 YDEGEE. CDR3: CASSQGQGYEKLFF. Written as DNA, the CDR3 is TGTGCCAGCAGCCAGGGACAGGGGTACGAAAAACTGTTTTTT.

This clone is judged medium-sized. The CDR3 coding sequence is TGTGCCAGCAGCCAATCGGTAGCGGGACACACAGATACGCAGTATTTT. Protein: CASSQSVAGHTDTQYF. The chain links TRBV16 to TRBJ2-3; TRBD2 matches at 8 bases. This CDR3 is 16 amino acids long. Germline CDR1 and CDR2: KGHSY and FQNENV. J lost 2 bases, V lost 0 bases, and 4 bases had no gene match. The whole variable domain, filled in from reference TRBV16 and TRBJ2-3, reads GEEVAQTPKHLVRGEGQKAKLYCAPIKGHSYVFWYQQVLKNEFKFLISFQNENVFDETGMPKERFSAKCLPNSPCSLEIQATKLEDSAVYFCASSQSVAGHTDTQYFGPGTRLTVL.

V and J are TRBV5-1 and TRBJ1-4, with D maybe TRBD1 (5 bases). The CDR3 runs to 14 residues. Germline loops: CDR1 SGHRS, CDR2 YFSETQ. Trimming stripped 5 bases from V and 3 bases from J, with 11 bases between. The CDR3 region has the DNA TGCGCCAGCAGTAGGGACTCTGCTAATGAAAAACTGTTTTTT. It yields the protein CASSRDSANEKLFF. Together with reference TRBV5-1 and TRBJ1-4, the CDR3 gives the full variable domain: KAGVTQTPRYLIKTRGQQVTLSCSPISGHRSVSWYQQTPGQGLQFLFEYFSETQRNKGNFPGRFSGRQFSNSRSEMNVSTLELGDSALYLCASSRDSANEKLFFGSGTQLSVL.

The rearrangement uses TRBV5-6 and TRBJ1-5; 9 nucleotides line up with TRBD1. Germline values: CDR1 SGHDT, CDR2 YYEEEE. V shed 4 bases and J 7 bases; nucleotides not matched to a gene: 3. The CDR3 runs 13 residues. The DNA of the CDR3 is TGTGCCAGCAGCCGGGACAGGGTACAGCCCCAGCATTTT. Protein sequence: CASSRDRVQPQHF. The complete variable domain, with remaining parts taken from reference TRBV5-6 and TRBJ1-5, reads DAGVTQSPTHLIKTRGQQVTLRCSPKSGHDTVSWYQQALGQGPQFIFQYYEEEERQRGNFPDRFSGHQFPNYSSELNVNALLLGDSALYLCASSRDRVQPQHFGDGTRLSIL.

The CDR3 region has the DNA TGTGCCAGCAGCTTAGGAGCGGGTTCCTACAATGAGCAGTTCTTC. The encoded protein is CASSLGAGSYNEQFF. The V gene is TRBV7-9, the J gene TRBJ2-1; D is possibly TRBD2 (6 bases). This CDR3 contains 15 residues. The ends were cut back, 1 base at V and 1 base at J, with 8 bases in the middle. The germline gives CDR1 SEHNR, CDR2 FQNEAQ (reference sequence).

CDR3 amino acids: CASSFSGDTQYF. The CDR3 DNA follows: TGTGCCAGCAGCTTCTCCGGAGATACGCAGTATTTT. The chain uses TRBV7-3 and TRBJ2-3; no clear D. The germline V gene encodes CDR1 SGHTA and CDR2 FQGTGA. The CDR3 has 12 amino acids. Trimming cost V 3 bases and J 5 bases, with 6 bases left between them.

The chain carries TRBV2 and TRBJ2-1; 10 bases match TRBD2. The CDR3 loop spans 15 amino acids. V gave up 2 bases and J gave up 10 bases; unmatched junction bases: 8. Germline V CDR1 and CDR2: SNHLY, FYNNEI. Here the CDR3 DNA reads TGTGCCAGCAGTGAACCCAGCGGGAGGGTTGGGGAGCAGTTCTTC. This translates into CASSEPSGRVGEQFF.

The rearrangement joins TRBV19 to TRBJ1-1; D unresolved. Germline assignment: CDR1 LNHDA and CDR2 SQIVND (reference sequence). This CDR3 contains 11 residues. The ends were cut back, 6 bases at V and 5 bases at J, with 7 bases in the middle. The CDR3 nucleotides are TGTGCCAGTAGGGTGAGTACTGAAGCTTTCTTT. Encoded protein: CASRVSTEAFF.

This clone was counted only a few times. The same CDR3 can be traced to other DNA sequences in this sample. The gene calls are TRBV27 and TRBJ1-2; D unclear. V gave up 2 bases and J gave up 2 bases, with 6 bases separating them. The length of the CDR3 is 13 residues. Germline V CDR1 and CDR2: MNHEY, SMNVEV (reference sequence). The CDR3 nucleotides read TGTGCCAGCAGTTTAGGAGGGAACTATGGCTACACCTTC. This sequence encodes CASSLGGNYGYTF.

This clone was seen only once. The rearrangement uses TRBV19 and TRBJ2-2, with 8 bases matching TRBD2. The length of the CDR3 is 16 residues. Per germline, CDR1 LNHDA and CDR2 SQIVND (reference sequence). Trimming at V came to 1 base and at J to 4 bases, leaving 5 bases not matched to a gene. The CDR3 here is CASSIGGSGTTGELFF. CDR3 sequence (DNA): TGTGCCAGTAGTATAGGAGGTAGCGGGACCACCGGGGAGCTGTTTTTT. Combining the CDR3 with reference TRBV19 and TRBJ2-2 gives the whole variable domain DGGITQSPKYLFRKEGQNVTLSCEQNLNHDAMYWYRQDPGQGLRLIYYSQIVNDFQKGDIAEGYSVSREKKESFPLTVTSAQKNPTAFYLCASSIGGSGTTGELFFGEGSRLTVL.

J is TRBJ1-2 and V is TRBV6-6; TRBD1 agrees at 7 bases. The CDR3 contains 16 residues. The germline V gene has CDR1 MNHNY and CDR2 SVGAGI (reference sequence). V gave up 5 bases and J gave up 4 bases; unmatched junction bases: 13. In nucleotides, the CDR3 is TGTGCCAGCAGTCGACCGGGACAGCAATTCCGCTATGGCTACACCTTC. This codes for CASSRPGQQFRYGYTF.

This chain joins TRBV6-1 and TRBJ1-1, with D perhaps TRBD1 (6 bases). CDR1 MNHNS and CDR2 SASEGT come from the germline V gene. The CDR3 has 12 amino acids. V lost 7 bases, J lost 7 bases, and 13 bases lay in between. This CDR3 is CASIGGGNEAFF. CDR3 bases: TGTGCCAGCATAGGCGGGGGCAATGAAGCTTTCTTT.

The chain joins TRBV6-5 to TRBJ1-1; D possibly corresponds to TRBD1 (5 bases). Between the trimmed V and J ends, which lost 6 bases and 10 bases, there was a span of 12 bases. This CDR3 is built from 11 residues. Germline CDR1 and CDR2: MNHEY and SVGAGI. The CDR3 sequence: CASRGQGAAFF. CDR3 DNA: TGTGCCAGCAGGGGGCAGGGTGCAGCTTTCTTT.

This clone was observed a single time. This chain links TRBV6-5 with TRBJ2-1; D is unclear. V lost 6 bases and J lost 10, with 19 bases in between. Germline V gene lookup returns CDR1 MNHEY and CDR2 SVGAGI. The CDR3 is 14 amino acids. The CDR3 loop reads CASSSGGQSVEQFF. The DNA for the CDR3 is TGTGCCAGCAGCTCCGGCGGCCAAAGCGTGGAGCAGTTCTTC.

The gene calls are TRBV7-9 and TRBJ1-1; tentatively, D is TRBD1 (5 bases). This CDR3 comprises 15 residues. The V and J ends lost 6 bases and 0 bases respectively, with 14 bases between them. The germline V gene encodes CDR1 SEHNR and CDR2 FQNEAQ (reference sequence). CDR3 sequence reads: CASREYRGVNTEAFF. The CDR3 DNA reads as TGTGCCAGCAGGGAATATCGGGGGGTGAACACTGAAGCTTTCTTT.

The V and J genes are TRBV10-3 and TRBJ1-2, with unresolved D. This CDR3 region has 13 residues. V dropped 5 bases and J dropped 3 bases, with 10 bases sitting between them. CDR1 is ENHRY and CDR2 is SYGVKD in the germline V gene. The CDR3 DNA follows: TGTGCCATCAGTAAAGAAAGCGACTATGGCTACACCTTC. It specifies CAISKESDYGYTF.

The chain uses TRBV7-2 and TRBJ2-3; 9 positions match TRBD2. The CDR3 loop spans 17 amino acids. Losses at the gene ends were 2 bases for V and 0 bases for J; bases not matched to a gene: 6. Germline values: CDR1 SGHTA, CDR2 FQGNSA. The CDR3, as DNA: TGTGCCAGCAGCTTACAATCTAGCGGGGCTAGCACAGATACGCAGTATTTT. As protein: CASSLQSSGASTDTQYF.

The chain has TRBV19 and TRBJ1-5; possibly TRBD1 for D (5 bases). The CDR3 spans 13 residues. Looked up from germline, CDR1 is LNHDA and CDR2 is SQIVND (reference sequence). V lost 3 bases, J lost 4 bases, and 7 bases lay in between. DNA for the CDR3: TGTGCCAGTAGTATCAGGGTGAATCAGCCCCAGCATTTT. It is translated as CASSIRVNQPQHF.

The chain recombines TRBV9 with TRBJ1-3; D is unclear. CDR1 is SGDLS and CDR2 is YYNGEE in the germline V gene. The V and J ends lost 0 bases and 0 bases respectively, with 4 bases between them. This CDR3 region has 14 residues. The CDR3: CASSVGLSGNTIYF. The DNA of the CDR3 is TGTGCCAGCAGCGTAGGTCTCTCTGGAAACACCATATATTTT. Drawing the rest from reference TRBV9 and TRBJ1-3, the complete variable domain is DSGVTQTPKHLITATGQRVTLRCSPRSGDLSVYWYQQSLDQGLQFLIQYYNGEERAKGNILERFSAQQFPDLHSELNLSSLELGDSALYFCASSVGLSGNTIYFGEGSWLTVV.

This rearrangement joins TRBV5-1 to TRBJ2-5; 9 nucleotides line up with TRBD1. The V gene's germline CDR1 is SGHRS and CDR2 YFSETQ. The ends lost 0 bases at V and 5 bases at J; junction bases unmatched: 8. This CDR3 contains 16 residues. As DNA, the CDR3 is TGCGCCAGCAGCTTGGGGGAACAGGGGGCACGGGAGACCCAGTACTTC. It specifies CASSLGEQGARETQYF.

The V gene is TRBV29-1, the J gene TRBJ1-2; D remains ambiguous. The germline V gene encodes CDR1 SQVTM and CDR2 ANQGSEA. This CDR3 contains 12 residues. The V gene lost 8 bases and the J gene lost 0 bases, with 10 bases spanning the gap. Written as DNA, the CDR3 is TGCAGCACCCGGGGAGCTAACTATGGCTACACCTTC. Translated, it gives CSTRGANYGYTF.

Only one count was recorded for this clone. This chain links TRBV30 with TRBJ2-1, with 11 nucleotides matching TRBD2. Germline loops: CDR1 GTSNPN, CDR2 SVGIG (reference sequence). The CDR3 is 14 residues long. The V segment lost 5 bases and the J segment 8 bases; nucleotides outside the gene matches: 8. CDR3 sequence: CAWATSGSSYEQFF. CDR3 DNA: TGTGCCTGGGCCACTAGCGGGAGTAGTTATGAGCAGTTCTTC.

The DNA of the CDR3 is TGCGCCAGCAGCATAGAGGGGGTCGGTACAGATACGCAGTATTTT. Its translation: CASSIEGVGTDTQYF. The chain links TRBV5-1 to TRBJ2-3; D perhaps matches TRBD1 (6 bases). V lost 4 bases to trimming and J lost 3 bases, with 15 bases between them. Germline V gene data show CDR1 as SGHRS and CDR2 as YFSETQ. This CDR3 has 15 amino acids.